This T cell receptor (beta chain) was retrieved from a study of Tregs in tolerant kidney transplant recipients. About the study: Recipients received nonmyeloablative bone marrow transplants from related graft donors, with transient mixed chimerism. Study results and caveats: In tolerant patients, donor-specific Tregs outgrew total Tregs, suggesting antigen-driven expansion. The most relevant donor-specific Treg TCRbeta repertoire apparently came from expansion with activated donor B cells. Some patients' samples used different primers over time, so nucleotide sequences weren't comparable.

V dropped 5 bases and J dropped 2; count of bases not matched to a gene: 8. This CDR3 has 17 amino acids. Germline CDR1 SGHVS, CDR2 FQNEAQ. Some clones are missing from TCRdb's copy, which holds only in-frame ones; the method was immunoSEQ multiplex PCR. The data hold roughly 69,000 clones, with more than 95% observed a single time. As regards this clone: Its matching antigen is unknown.

The source of this sequence is a human donor who received a combined kidney and bone marrow transplant. The sample was Tregs from blood, taken before the transplant. The chain carries TRBV7-8 and TRBJ2-2, with 10 bases matching TRBD2. The CDR3 nucleotides read TGTGCCAGCAGCAAAGCGGGGGGGCCCTCAAACACCGGGGAGCTGTTTTTT. Its translation: CASSKAGGPSNTGELFF.